The rows below give T cell receptor beta chains drawn from one sample of a study of blood T cells in healthy people across ages. TCRdb itself ran the 5' RACE reads through MiXCR, one entry per CDR3 protein. The sample records roughly 1,500,000 distinct CDR3 sequences, around 42% being singletons. The specimen was blood. The origin of the receptors is a woman aged 18-29 years in good health. The CDR3 runs from the conserved cysteine through the conserved F or W. The D gene is left open where the match is weak. Not every row has a clone size; where given, it reads once, few, many or a size class.

J,D,V,size,CDR3,DNA
TRBJ2-1,TRBD2,TRBV2,-,CASKGQAGVSYNEQFF,TGTGCCAGCAAGGGCCAAGCGGGGGTCTCCTACAATGAGCAGTTCTTC
TRBJ2-3,-,TRBV11-2,-,CASRRGSVDTQYF,TGTGCCAGCAGACGGGGCTCCGTAGATACGCAGTATTTT
TRBJ2-1,-,TRBV5-5,-,CTSRVDWGTYNEQFF,TGTACCAGCAGGGTAGACTGGGGCACCTACAATGAGCAGTTCTTC
TRBJ2-1,-,TRBV25-1,many,CASSYNEQFF,TGTGCCAGCAGCTACAATGAGCAGTTCTTC
TRBJ2-1,-,TRBV5-5,-,CVSSLIWKTATYEQFF,TGTGTCAGCAGCTTGATTTGGAAGACAGCCACCTACGAGCAGTTCTTC
TRBJ2-5,-,TRBV14,-,CASSQNLLQETQYF,TGTGCCAGCAGCCAAAACTTGTTACAAGAGACCCAGTACTTC
TRBJ2-3,-,TRBV27,-,CASSWVRSTDTQYF,TGTGCCAGCAGTTGGGTACGGTCCACAGATACGCAGTATTTT
TRBJ1-4,-,TRBV29-1,-,CSVEGSRGSNEKLFF,TGCAGCGTTGAAGGGTCCCGTGGTAGTAATGAAAAACTGTTTTTT
TRBJ1-3,-,TRBV29-1,few,CSVEESRVQSTIYF,TGCAGCGTTGAAGAGAGCAGAGTTCAATCCACCATATATTTT
TRBJ2-7,-,TRBV5-1,-,CASSSLTDRSERYEQYF,TGCGCCAGCAGCTCCCTAACCGACAGGAGCGAACGCTACGAGCAGTACTTC
TRBJ2-7,TRBD1,TRBV11-2,many,CASSLVGQTYEQYF,TGTGCCAGCAGCTTAGTGGGACAGACCTACGAGCAGTACTTC
TRBJ2-7,TRBD2,TRBV4-1,-,CASSQGGGLAGISYEQYF,TGCGCCAGCAGCCAAGGGGGGGGACTAGCGGGGATCTCCTACGAGCAGTACTTC
TRBJ2-3,TRBD2,TRBV7-8,few,CASSLARTSGGTDTQYF,TGTGCCAGCAGCTTAGCGAGGACTAGCGGGGGGACAGATACGCAGTATTTT
TRBJ2-6,-,TRBV6-2/TRBV6-3,-,CASSPYQSGANVLTF,TGTGCCAGCAGTCCATATCAATCTGGGGCCAACGTCCTGACTTTC
TRBJ2-1,TRBD2,TRBV12-3/TRBV12-4,-,CAAGSGSSYNEQFF,TGTGCCGCAGGTAGCGGGAGCTCCTACAATGAGCAGTTCTTC
TRBJ2-3,TRBD2,TRBV6-6,few,CASSLSGDSDTQYF,TGTGCCAGCAGCCTTAGCGGGGATTCAGATACGCAGTATTTT
TRBJ2-7,-,TRBV6-1,-,CASSEVGLRPYEQYF,TGTGCCAGCAGTGAAGTAGGGCTACGCCCCTACGAGCAGTACTTC
TRBJ2-7,-,TRBV5-1,-,CASSWTAHSYEQYF,TGCGCCAGCAGCTGGACAGCACATTCCTACGAGCAGTACTTC
TRBJ2-7,TRBD2,TRBV12-3/TRBV12-4,-,CASSDKPHSSGRSLEEYF,TGTGCCAGCAGTGACAAACCGCATTCTAGCGGGAGATCTTTGGAGGAGTACTTC
TRBJ1-6,-,TRBV13,-,CASSGPENSPLHF,TGTGCCAGCAGCGGGCCAGAAAATTCACCCCTCCACTTT
TRBJ2-5,-,TRBV7-9,-,CASGGGVEQYF,TGTGCCAGCGGCGGCGGGGTTGAGCAGTACTTC
TRBJ2-7,TRBD2,TRBV2,-,CASRPGLAGFYEQYF,TGTGCCAGCAGACCCGGACTAGCGGGATTCTACGAGCAGTACTTC